This T cell receptor (beta chain) is drawn from a study of TIL therapy for anti-PD-1-resistant metastatic lung cancer. Study-level background: Median patient age was 54, ranging about 38-80 years.

With respect to this clone: Its antigen is not known.

The time point was: pre-treatment sample, taken before nivolumab and TIL therapy. Tumor tissue came from excised metastases, mostly pleural nodules or supraclavicular lymph nodes. From germline, CDR1 is SGHRS and CDR2 YFSETQ. There are 14 residues in the CDR3. Trimming took off 0 bases at V and 1 base at J, with 7 bases between the two ends. Study outcomes and limitations: Many TIL product clones were absent from baseline tumor, suggesting clonal contraction.

This was the immunoSEQ v3 assay. Profiled with immunoSEQ multiplex PCR; TCRdb holds only in-frame clones, not every one. The data hold around 7,000 clones, with 62% observed a single time. This receptor was identified in a person aged 25-85 years with non-small cell lung cancer. V usage is TRBV5-1 and J usage is TRBJ1-2; D is undetermined. Sequencing used tumor tissue, obtained at baseline. CDR3 bases: TGCGCCAGCAGCTTGGAGGCAGTTAACTATGGCTACACCTTC. The encoded protein is CASSLEAVNYGYTF.